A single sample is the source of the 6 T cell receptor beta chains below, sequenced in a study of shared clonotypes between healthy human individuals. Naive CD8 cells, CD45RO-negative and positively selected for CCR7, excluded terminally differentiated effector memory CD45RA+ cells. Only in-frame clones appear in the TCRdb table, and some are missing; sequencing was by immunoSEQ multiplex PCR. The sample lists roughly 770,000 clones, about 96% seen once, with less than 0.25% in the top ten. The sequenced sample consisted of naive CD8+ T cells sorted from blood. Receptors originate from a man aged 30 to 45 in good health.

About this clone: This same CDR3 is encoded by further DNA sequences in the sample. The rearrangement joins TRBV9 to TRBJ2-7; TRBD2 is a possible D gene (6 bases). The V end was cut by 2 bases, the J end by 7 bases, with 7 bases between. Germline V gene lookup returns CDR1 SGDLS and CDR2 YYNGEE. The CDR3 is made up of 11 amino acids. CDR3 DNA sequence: TGTGCCAGCAGCGTGGGGGGTGAGCAGTACTTC. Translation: CASSVGGEQYF.

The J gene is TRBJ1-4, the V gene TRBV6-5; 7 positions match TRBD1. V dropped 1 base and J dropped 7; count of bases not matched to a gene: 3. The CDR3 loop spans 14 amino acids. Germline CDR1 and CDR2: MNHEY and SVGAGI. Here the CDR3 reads CASSYYRGVEKLFF. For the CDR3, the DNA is TGTGCCAGCAGTTACTACAGGGGTGTTGAAAAACTGTTTTTT.

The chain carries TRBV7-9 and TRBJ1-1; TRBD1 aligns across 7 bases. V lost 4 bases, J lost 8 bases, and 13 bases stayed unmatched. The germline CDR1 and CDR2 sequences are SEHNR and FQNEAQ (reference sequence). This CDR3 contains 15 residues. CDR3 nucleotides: TGTGCCAGCAGCTACGTCCTAGGACAGGAGAAAGAAGCTTTCTTT. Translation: CASSYVLGQEKEAFF.

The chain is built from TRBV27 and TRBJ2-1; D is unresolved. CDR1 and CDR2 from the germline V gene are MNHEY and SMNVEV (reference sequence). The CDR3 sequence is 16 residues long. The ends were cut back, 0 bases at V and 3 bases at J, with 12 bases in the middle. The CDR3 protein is CASSLSSERIYNEQFF. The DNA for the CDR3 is TGTGCCAGCAGTTTATCGAGTGAAAGGATCTACAATGAGCAGTTCTTC.

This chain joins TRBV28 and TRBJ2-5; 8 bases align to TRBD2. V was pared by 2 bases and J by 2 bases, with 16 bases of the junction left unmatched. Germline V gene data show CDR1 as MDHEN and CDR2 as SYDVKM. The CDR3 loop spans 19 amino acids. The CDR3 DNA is TGTGCCAGCAGTTTAGAGGGAATTGGGGCTAGCGGGTATCAAGAGACCCAGTACTTC. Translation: CASSLEGIGASGYQETQYF.

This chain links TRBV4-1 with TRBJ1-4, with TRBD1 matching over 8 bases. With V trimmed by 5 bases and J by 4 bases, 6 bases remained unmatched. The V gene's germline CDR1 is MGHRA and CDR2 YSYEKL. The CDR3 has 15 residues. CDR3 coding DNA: TGCGCCAGCAGCTTTCGACAGGGGAGTAATGAAAAACTGTTTTTT. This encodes CASSFRQGSNEKLFF.